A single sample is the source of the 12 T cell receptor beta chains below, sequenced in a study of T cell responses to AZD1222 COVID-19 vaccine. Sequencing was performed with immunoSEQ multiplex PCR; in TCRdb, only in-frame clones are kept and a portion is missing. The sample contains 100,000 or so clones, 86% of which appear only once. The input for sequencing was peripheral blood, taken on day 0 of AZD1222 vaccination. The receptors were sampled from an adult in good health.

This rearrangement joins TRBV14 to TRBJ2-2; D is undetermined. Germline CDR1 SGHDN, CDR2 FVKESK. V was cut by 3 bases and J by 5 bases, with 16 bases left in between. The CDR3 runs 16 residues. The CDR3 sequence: CASSQFNRASTGELFF. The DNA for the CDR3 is TGTGCCAGCAGCCAGTTTAATCGGGCTAGTACCGGGGAGCTGTTTTTT.

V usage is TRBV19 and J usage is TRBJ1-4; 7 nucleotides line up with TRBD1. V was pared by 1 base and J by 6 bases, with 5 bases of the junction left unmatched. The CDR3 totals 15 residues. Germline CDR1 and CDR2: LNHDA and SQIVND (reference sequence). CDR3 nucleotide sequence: TGTGCCAGTAGTATAGCGGGGACAGCGGATGAAAAACTGTTTTTT. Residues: CASSIAGTADEKLFF.

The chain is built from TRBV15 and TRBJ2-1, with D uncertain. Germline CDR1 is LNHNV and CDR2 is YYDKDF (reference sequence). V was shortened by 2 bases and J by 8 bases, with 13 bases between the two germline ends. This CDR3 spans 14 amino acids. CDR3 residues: CATSRQTSDYEQFF. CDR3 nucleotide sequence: TGTGCCACCAGCAGACAGACCTCCGACTATGAGCAGTTCTTC.

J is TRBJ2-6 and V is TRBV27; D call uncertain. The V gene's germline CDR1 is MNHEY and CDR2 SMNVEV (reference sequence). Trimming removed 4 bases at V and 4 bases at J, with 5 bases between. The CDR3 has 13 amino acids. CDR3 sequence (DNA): TGTGCCAGCAGTTCGTTAGGGGCCAACGTCCTGACTTTC. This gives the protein CASSSLGANVLTF.

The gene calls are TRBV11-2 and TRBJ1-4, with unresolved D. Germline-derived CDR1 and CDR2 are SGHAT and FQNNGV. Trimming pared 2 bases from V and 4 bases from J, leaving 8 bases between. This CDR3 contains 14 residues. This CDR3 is CASSLRGGNEKLFF. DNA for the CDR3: TGTGCCAGCAGCTTACGAGGTGGTAATGAAAAACTGTTTTTT.

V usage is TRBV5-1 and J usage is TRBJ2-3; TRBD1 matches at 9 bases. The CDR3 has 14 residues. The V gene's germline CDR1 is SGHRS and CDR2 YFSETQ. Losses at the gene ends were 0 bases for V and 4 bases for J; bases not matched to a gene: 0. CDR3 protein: CASSLGQGADTQYF. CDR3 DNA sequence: TGCGCCAGCAGCTTGGGACAGGGGGCAGATACGCAGTATTTT.

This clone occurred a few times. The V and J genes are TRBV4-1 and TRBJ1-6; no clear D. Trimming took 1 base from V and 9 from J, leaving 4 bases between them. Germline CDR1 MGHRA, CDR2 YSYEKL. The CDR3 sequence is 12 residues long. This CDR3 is CASSQGPSPLHF. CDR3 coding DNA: TGCGCCAGCAGCCAAGGGCCTTCACCCCTCCACTTT.

CDR3 in DNA: TGTGCCAGCAGTTTAGAGACAGGGGGCTACGAGCAGTACTTC. It translates to CASSLETGGYEQYF. This sequence joins TRBV27 and TRBJ2-7; 9 bases are shared with TRBD1. The CDR3 sequence is 14 residues long. V lost 2 bases, J lost 3 bases, and 2 bases stayed unmatched. Germline assignment: CDR1 MNHEY and CDR2 SMNVEV (reference sequence).

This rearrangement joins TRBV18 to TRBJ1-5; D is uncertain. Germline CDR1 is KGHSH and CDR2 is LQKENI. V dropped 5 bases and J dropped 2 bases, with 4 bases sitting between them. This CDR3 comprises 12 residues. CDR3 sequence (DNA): TGTGCCAGCTCAATGGGCAATCAGCCCCAGCATTTT. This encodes CASSMGNQPQHF.

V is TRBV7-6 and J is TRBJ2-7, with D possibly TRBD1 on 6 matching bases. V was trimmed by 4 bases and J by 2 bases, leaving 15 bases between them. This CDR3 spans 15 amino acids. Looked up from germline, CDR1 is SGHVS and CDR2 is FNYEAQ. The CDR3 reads CASSSEAGTPYEQYF. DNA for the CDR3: TGTGCCAGCAGCTCAGAAGCCGGGACACCCTACGAGCAGTACTTC.

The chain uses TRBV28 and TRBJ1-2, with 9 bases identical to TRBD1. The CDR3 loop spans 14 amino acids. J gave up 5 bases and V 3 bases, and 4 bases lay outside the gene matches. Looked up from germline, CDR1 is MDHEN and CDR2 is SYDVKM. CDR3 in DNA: TGTGCCAGCAGTTTGACAGGGGGGGGATATGGCTACACCTTC. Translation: CASSLTGGGYGYTF.

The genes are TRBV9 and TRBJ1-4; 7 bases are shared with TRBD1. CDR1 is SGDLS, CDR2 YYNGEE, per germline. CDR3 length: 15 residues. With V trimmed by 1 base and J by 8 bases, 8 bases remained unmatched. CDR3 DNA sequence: TGTGCCAGCAGCGTATCACCTGACAGGGCAGAAAAACTGTTTTTT. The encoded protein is CASSVSPDRAEKLFF.